The 7 T cell receptor beta chains reported below all come from one sample, sequenced in a study of human T cells and chemical hapten exposure. TCRdb called the RACE reads again in MiXCR, with one record for every CDR3 protein. The sample carries roughly 250,000 distinct CDR3 sequences, approximately 8.6% recorded once. Indicated time point: pre-sensitization, week 0. Treatment noted: therapeutic diphenylcyclopropenone sensitization with weekly scalp DPC. The sample here was whole blood, taken in connection with sensitization to the hapten diphenylcyclopropenone (DPC). These receptors were taken from a woman in her forties with alopecia areata. Some clones in this sample may be carry-over from other donors' samples.

Concerning this clonotype: The junction does not match germline at one end; this may be a read error. The gene calls are TRBV7-7 and TRBJ1-1; 8 nucleotides align to TRBD1. CDR3 size: 13 residues. Germline V gene sequence: CDR1 SSHAT, CDR2 FNYEAQ (reference sequence). CDR3 DNA: TGTGCTAGCAGCTTAGACGGACAGGGAGAAGCTTTCTTT. Its protein is CASSLDGQGEAFF.

Of note for this clonotype: With a much larger clone just one base away, this may be a read error. V usage is TRBV28 and J usage is TRBJ2-7; D gene uncertain. Germline V gives CDR1 MDHEN, CDR2 SYDVKM. This CDR3 has 12 amino acids. The CDR3 DNA sequence: TGTGCCTGCAGTTTCACATCCTACGAGCAGTACTTC. This gives the protein CACSFTSYEQYF.

This clonotype appeared a few times. This chain joins TRBV7-8 and TRBJ1-5, with TRBD1 matching 8 bases. This CDR3 comprises 18 residues. Germline-derived CDR1 and CDR2 are SGHVS and FQNEAQ. V was pared by 2 bases and J by 3 bases, with 12 bases of the junction left unmatched. CDR3 bases: TGTGCCAGCAGCTTACGCGTTAAAGGACAGGGTGACAATCAGCCCCAGCATTTT. This sequence encodes CASSLRVKGQGDNQPQHF.

A few counts support this clonotype. This chain uses TRBV7-9 with TRBJ1-5, with 9 bases fitting TRBD1. The CDR3 covers 14 residues. J gave up 3 bases and V 6 bases, and 3 bases lay outside the gene matches. The germline CDR1 and CDR2 sequences are SEHNR and FQNEAQ (reference sequence). The CDR3 loop reads CASRRQGDNQPQHF. The CDR3 DNA follows: TGTGCCAGCAGGCGACAGGGGGACAATCAGCCCCAGCATTTT.

V usage is TRBV12-3 or TRBV12-4 and J usage is TRBJ2-2; D ambiguous. The CDR3 loop spans 14 amino acids. Trimming cost V 7 bases and J 4 bases, with 13 bases left between them. The CDR3 loop is CASTPNAVTGELFF. CDR3 sequence (DNA): TGTGCCAGCACCCCAAATGCGGTCACCGGGGAGCTGTTTTTT.

At least ten counts were recorded for this clonotype. The gene calls are TRBV5-1 and TRBJ1-6; unclear D gene. The germline V and J ends were trimmed by 5 bases and 8 bases, with 11 bases remaining between them. The CDR3 spans 13 residues. CDR1 and CDR2 (germline): SGHRS, YFSETQ. In DNA, the CDR3 is TGCGCCAGCAGTCGGCAGGAAGATTCACCCCTCCACTTT. This codes for CASSRQEDSPLHF. Drawing the rest from reference TRBV5-1 and TRBJ1-6, the complete variable domain is KAGVTQTPRYLIKTRGQQVTLSCSPISGHRSVSWYQQTPGQGLQFLFEYFSETQRNKGNFPGRFSGRQFSNSRSEMNVSTLELGDSALYLCASSRQEDSPLHFGNGTRLTVT.

The V gene is TRBV2, the J gene TRBJ1-4; a possible D gene is TRBD1 (6 bases). Between the trimmed V and J ends, which lost 6 bases and 6 bases, there was a span of 14 bases. Germline CDR1 and CDR2: SNHLY and FYNNEI. The CDR3 loop spans 14 amino acids. The CDR3 nucleotides read TGTGCCAGCAGACGTTCGGGGGCGTATGAAAAACTGTTTTTT. Translated: CASRRSGAYEKLFF.